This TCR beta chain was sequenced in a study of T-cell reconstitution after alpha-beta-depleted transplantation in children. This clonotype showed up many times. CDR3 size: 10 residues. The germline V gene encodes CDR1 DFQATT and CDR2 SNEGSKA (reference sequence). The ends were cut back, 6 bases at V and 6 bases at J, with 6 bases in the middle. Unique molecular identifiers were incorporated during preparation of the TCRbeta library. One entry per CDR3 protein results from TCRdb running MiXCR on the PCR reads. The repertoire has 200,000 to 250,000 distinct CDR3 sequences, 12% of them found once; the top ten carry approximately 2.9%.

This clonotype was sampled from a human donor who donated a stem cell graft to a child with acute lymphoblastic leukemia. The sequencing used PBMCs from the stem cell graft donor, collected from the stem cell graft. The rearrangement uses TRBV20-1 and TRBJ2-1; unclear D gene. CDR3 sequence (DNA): TGCAGTGCCCGCTCCAATGAGCAGTTCTTC. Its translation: CSARSNEQFF.